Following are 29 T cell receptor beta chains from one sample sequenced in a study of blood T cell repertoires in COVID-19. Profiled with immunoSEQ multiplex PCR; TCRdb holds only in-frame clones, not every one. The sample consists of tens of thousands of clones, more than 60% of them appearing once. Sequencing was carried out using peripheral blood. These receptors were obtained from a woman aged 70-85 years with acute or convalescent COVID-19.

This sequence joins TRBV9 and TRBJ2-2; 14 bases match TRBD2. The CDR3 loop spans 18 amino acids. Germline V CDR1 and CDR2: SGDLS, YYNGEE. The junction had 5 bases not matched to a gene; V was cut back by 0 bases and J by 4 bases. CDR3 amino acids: CASSVATSGGGRTGELFF. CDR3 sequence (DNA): TGTGCCAGCAGCGTAGCGACTAGCGGGGGGGGCCGCACCGGGGAGCTGTTTTTT.

In DNA form, the CDR3 reads TGCGCCAGCAGCACACGGACAGGGGATCGGGATACGCAGTATTTT. Translating gives CASSTRTGDRDTQYF. The chain joins TRBV5-1 to TRBJ2-3, with 9 bases identical to TRBD1. After removal of 4 bases from V and 6 bases from J, the junction contained 9 bases not matched to a gene. CDR1 and CDR2 (germline): SGHRS, YFSETQ. The length of the CDR3 is 15 residues. Complete variable domain (other parts from reference TRBV5-1 and TRBJ2-3): KAGVTQTPRYLIKTRGQQVTLSCSPISGHRSVSWYQQTPGQGLQFLFEYFSETQRNKGNFPGRFSGRQFSNSRSEMNVSTLELGDSALYLCASSTRTGDRDTQYFGPGTRLTVL.

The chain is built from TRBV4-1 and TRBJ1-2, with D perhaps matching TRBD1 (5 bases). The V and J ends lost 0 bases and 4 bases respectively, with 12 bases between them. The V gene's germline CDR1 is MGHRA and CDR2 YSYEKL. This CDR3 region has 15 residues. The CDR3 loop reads CASSQDHLGAYGYTF. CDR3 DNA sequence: TGCGCCAGCAGCCAAGATCACCTTGGGGCCTATGGCTACACCTTC.

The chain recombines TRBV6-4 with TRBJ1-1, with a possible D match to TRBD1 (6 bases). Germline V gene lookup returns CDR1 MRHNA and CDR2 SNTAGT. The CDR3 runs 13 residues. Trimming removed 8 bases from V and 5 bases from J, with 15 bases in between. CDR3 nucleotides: TGTGCCAGCTTAAAAGAGGGGGAAACTGAAGCTTTCTTT. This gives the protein CASLKEGETEAFF.

CDR3 coding DNA: TGTGCCAGTAGTCCCCGTGGAGGGAGCGAAAAACTGTTTTTT. Translated, it gives CASSPRGGSEKLFF. The chain joins TRBV19 to TRBJ1-4; D gene ambiguous. From germline, CDR1 is LNHDA and CDR2 SQIVND (reference sequence). Trimming left V 5 bases short and J 8 bases short, with 15 bases between. The CDR3 length is 14 residues. Variable domain in full (rest from reference TRBV19 and TRBJ1-4): DGGITQSPKYLFRKEGQNVTLSCEQNLNHDAMYWYRQDPGQGLRLIYYSQIVNDFQKGDIAEGYSVSREKKESFPLTVTSAQKNPTAFYLCASSPRGGSEKLFFGSGTQLSVL.

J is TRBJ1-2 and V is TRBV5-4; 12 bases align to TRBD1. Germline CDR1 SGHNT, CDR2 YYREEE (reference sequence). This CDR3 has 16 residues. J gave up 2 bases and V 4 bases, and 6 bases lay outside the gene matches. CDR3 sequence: CASSRPGTGGNYGYTF. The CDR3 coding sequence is TGTGCCAGCAGCAGACCCGGGACAGGGGGCAACTATGGCTACACCTTC.

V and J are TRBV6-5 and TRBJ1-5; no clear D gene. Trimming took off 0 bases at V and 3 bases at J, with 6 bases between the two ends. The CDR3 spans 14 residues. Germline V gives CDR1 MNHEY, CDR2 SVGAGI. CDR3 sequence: CASSYSRVNQPQHF. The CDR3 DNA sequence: TGTGCCAGCAGTTACTCGAGGGTCAATCAGCCCCAGCATTTT.

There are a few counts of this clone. Here the CDR3 DNA reads TGTGCCAGCTCACCACTGGGCGTAGGCACTGAAGCTTTCTTT. Its translation: CASSPLGVGTEAFF. The rearrangement uses TRBV18 and TRBJ1-1; no clear D. The CDR3 loop spans 14 amino acids. V dropped 1 base and J dropped 4 bases, with 10 bases sitting between them. The V gene's germline CDR1 is KGHSH and CDR2 LQKENI.

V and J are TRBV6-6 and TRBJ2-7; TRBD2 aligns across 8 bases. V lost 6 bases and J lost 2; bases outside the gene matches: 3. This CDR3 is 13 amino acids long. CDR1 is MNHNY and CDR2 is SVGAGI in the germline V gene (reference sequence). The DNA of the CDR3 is TGTGCCAGCAGGCCCGGGGGGGCCTACGAGCAGTACGTC. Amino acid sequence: CASRPGGAYEQYV.

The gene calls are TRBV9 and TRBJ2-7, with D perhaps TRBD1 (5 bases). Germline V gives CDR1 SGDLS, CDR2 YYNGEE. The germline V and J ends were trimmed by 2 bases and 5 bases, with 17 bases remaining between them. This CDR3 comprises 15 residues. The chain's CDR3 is CASSVSGRQGDEQYF. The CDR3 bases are TGTGCCAGCAGCGTTTCGGGTCGCCAAGGGGACGAGCAGTACTTC.

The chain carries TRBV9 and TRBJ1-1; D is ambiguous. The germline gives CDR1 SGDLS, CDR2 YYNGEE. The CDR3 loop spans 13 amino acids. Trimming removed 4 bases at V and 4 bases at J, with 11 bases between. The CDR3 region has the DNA TGTGCCAGCAGCCTCGCGGTGGGCACTGAAGCTTTCTTT. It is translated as CASSLAVGTEAFF.

The CDR3: CASSSAKTGMTSEAFF. CDR3 coding DNA: TGTGCCAGCAGCTCCGCCAAGACAGGGATGACGTCTGAAGCTTTCTTT. V gene TRBV11-2 combines with J gene TRBJ1-1, with 7 bases that match TRBD1. The CDR3 has 16 residues. From germline, CDR1 is SGHAT and CDR2 FQNNGV. V shed 4 bases, J shed 6 bases, and the junction held 14 bases outside the gene matches.

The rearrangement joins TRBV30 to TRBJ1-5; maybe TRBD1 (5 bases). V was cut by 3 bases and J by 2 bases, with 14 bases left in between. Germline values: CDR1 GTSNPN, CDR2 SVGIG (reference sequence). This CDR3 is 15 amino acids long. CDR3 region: CAWSQGSYGNQPQHF. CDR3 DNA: TGTGCCTGGAGCCAGGGATCCTACGGCAATCAGCCCCAGCATTTT.

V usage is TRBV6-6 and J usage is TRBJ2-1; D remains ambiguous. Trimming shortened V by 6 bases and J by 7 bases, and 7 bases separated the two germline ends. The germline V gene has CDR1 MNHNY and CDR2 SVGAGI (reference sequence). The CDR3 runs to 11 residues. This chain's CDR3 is CASSQRNEQFF. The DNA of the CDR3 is TGTGCCAGCAGCCAGAGGAATGAGCAGTTCTTC.

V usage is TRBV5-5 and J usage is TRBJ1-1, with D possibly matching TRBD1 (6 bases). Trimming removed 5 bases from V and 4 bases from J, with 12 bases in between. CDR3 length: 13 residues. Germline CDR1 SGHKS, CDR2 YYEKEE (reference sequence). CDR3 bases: TGTGCCAGCAGTCATGACAGGCGCACTGAAGCTTTCTTT. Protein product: CASSHDRRTEAFF.

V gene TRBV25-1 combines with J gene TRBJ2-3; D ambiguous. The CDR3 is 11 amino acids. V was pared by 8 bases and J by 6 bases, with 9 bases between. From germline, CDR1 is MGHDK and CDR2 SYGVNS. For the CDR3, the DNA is TGTGCCAGCCGTCTTGTGGATACGCAGTATTTT. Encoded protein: CASRLVDTQYF.

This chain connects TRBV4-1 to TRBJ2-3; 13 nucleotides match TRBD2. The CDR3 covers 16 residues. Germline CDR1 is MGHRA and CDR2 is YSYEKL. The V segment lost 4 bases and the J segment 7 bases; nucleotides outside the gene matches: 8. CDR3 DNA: TGCGCCAGCAGCCTAACTAGCGGGGGGGCCCCATATACGCAGTATTTT. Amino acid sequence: CASSLTSGGAPYTQYF.

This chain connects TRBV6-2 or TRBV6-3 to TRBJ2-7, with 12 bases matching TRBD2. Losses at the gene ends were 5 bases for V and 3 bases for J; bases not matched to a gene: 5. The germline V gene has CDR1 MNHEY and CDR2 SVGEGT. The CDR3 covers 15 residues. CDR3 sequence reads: CASSLGLAGLYEQYV. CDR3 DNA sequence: TGTGCCAGCAGTCTCGGACTAGCGGGGCTCTACGAGCAGTACGTC.

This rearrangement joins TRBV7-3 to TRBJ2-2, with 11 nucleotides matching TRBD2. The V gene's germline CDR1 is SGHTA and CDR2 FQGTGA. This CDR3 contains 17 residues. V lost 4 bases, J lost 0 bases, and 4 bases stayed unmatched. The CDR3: CASSYTSGGPNTGELFF. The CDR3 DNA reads TGTGCCAGCAGCTATACTAGCGGGGGCCCGAACACCGGGGAGCTGTTTTTT.

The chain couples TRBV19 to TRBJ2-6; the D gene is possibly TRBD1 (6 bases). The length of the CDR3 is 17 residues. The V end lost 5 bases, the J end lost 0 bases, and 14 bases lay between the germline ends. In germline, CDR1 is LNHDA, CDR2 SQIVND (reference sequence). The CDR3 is CASSAQGFSSGANVLTF. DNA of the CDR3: TGTGCCAGTAGTGCTCAGGGGTTCAGCTCTGGGGCCAACGTCCTGACTTTC.

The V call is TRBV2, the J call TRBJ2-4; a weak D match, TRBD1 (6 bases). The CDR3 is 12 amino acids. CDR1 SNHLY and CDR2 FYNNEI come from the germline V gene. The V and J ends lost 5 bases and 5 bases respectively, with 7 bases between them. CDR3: CASSNRENIQYF. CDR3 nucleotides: TGTGCCAGCAGTAACAGGGAAAACATTCAGTACTTC.

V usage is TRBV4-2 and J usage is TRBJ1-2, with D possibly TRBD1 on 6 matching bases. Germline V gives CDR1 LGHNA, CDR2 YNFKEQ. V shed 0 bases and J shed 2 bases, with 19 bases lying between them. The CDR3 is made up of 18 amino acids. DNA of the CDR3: TGTGCCAGCAGCCAAGATTGGGGGTACCAGGGGAAGAACTATGGCTACACCTTC. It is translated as CASSQDWGYQGKNYGYTF.

CDR3: CASSPRGGAVTGELFF. The CDR3 DNA reads as TGTGCCAGCAGCCCCCGGGGGGGGGCGGTCACCGGGGAGCTGTTTTTT. The chain is built from TRBV9 and TRBJ2-2; the match to TRBD2 covers 8 bases. Looked up from germline, CDR1 is SGDLS and CDR2 is YYNGEE. The ends lost 4 bases at V and 4 bases at J; junction bases unmatched: 9. This CDR3 has 16 residues. The variable domain in full, with the rest retrieved from reference TRBV9 and TRBJ2-2, is DSGVTQTPKHLITATGQRVTLRCSPRSGDLSVYWYQQSLDQGLQFLIQYYNGEERAKGNILERFSAQQFPDLHSELNLSSLELGDSALYFCASSPRGGAVTGELFFGEGSRLTVL.

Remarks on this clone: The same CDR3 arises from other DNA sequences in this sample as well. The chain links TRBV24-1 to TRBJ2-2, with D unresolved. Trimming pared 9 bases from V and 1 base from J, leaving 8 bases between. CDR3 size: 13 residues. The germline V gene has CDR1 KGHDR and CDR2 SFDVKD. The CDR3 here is CATGTGNTGELFF. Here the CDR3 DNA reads TGTGCCACCGGAACGGGGAACACCGGGGAGCTGTTTTTT.

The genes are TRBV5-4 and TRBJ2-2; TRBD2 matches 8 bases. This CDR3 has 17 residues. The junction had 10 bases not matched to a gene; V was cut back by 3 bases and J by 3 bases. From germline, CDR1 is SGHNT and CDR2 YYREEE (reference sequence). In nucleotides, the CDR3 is TGTGCCAGCAGCTCGGGGGAAATAGCGGGGTACACCGGGGAGCTGTTTTTT. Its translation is CASSSGEIAGYTGELFF.

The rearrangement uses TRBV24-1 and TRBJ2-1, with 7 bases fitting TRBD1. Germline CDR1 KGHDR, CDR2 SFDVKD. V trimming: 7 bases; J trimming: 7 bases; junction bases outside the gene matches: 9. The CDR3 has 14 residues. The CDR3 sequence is CATSGPPRGNEQFF. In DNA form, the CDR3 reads TGTGCCACCAGCGGGCCCCCCAGGGGGAATGAGCAGTTCTTC.

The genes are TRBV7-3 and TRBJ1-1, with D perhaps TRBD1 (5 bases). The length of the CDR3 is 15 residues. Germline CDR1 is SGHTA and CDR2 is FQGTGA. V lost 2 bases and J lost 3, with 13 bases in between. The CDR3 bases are TGTGCCAGCAGCTTAGTCAGGGCCGCTGACACTGAAGCTTTCTTT. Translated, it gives CASSLVRAADTEAFF.

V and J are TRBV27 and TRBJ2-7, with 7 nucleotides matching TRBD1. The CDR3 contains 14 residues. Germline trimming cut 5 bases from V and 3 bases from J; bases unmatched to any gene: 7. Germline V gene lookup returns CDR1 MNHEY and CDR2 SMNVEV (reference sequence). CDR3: CASSAQGDGYEQYF. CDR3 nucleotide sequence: TGTGCCAGCAGTGCTCAGGGGGATGGCTACGAGCAGTACTTC.

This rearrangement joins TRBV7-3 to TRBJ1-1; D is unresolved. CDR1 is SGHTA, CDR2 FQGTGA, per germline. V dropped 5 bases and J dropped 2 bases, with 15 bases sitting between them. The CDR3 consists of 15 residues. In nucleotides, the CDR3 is TGTGCCAGCAGCCGCGCCCCAGGCCTCAACACTGAAGCTTTCTTT. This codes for CASSRAPGLNTEAFF. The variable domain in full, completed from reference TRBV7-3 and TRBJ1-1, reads GAGVSQTPSNKVTEKGKYVELRCDPISGHTALYWYRQSLGQGPEFLIYFQGTGAADDSGLPNDRFFAVRPEGSVSTLKIQRTERGDSAVYLCASSRAPGLNTEAFFGQGTRLTVV.